These T cell receptor beta chains were read from a single sample in a study of T-cell reconstitution after alpha-beta-depleted transplantation in children. Each CDR3 protein gets one entry after TCRdb re-called the PCR reads with MiXCR. The table includes 500,000 to 650,000 distinct CDR3 sequences, 10% to 15% detected once. Sequenced material: PBMCs, mostly from graft donor cells, taken 360 days after TCRalphabeta/CD19-depleted stem cell transplant. The receptor source for this set is a male patient aged 10 to 17 who had a stem cell transplant for acute myeloid leukemia, so the T cells may come from the graft donor. Each CDR3 is given without its conserved first and last residue. Rows give clone size only sometimes, using once, few, many, or a class for an expanded clone.

v_gene	j_gene	abundance	CDR3aa
TRBV2	TRBJ2-3	few	ASRGTSLTDTQY
TRBV6-5	TRBJ1-1	few	ASSYQSRAEAF
TRBV21-1	TRBJ2-7	many	ASSKGEYEQY
TRBV7-2	TRBJ2-1	few	ASSLVSSLANEQF
TRBV20-1	TRBJ2-1	few	SARDPLTSGIMYEQF
TRBV11-2	TRBJ1-1	few	ASSAGTGGGPEAF
TRBV4-2	TRBJ2-1	few	ASSPGVAGDNEQF
TRBV4-3	TRBJ2-7	many	ASSQRTSVSYEQY
TRBV10-3	TRBJ2-1	-	AIQRREGRFDNEQF
TRBV20-1	TRBJ2-7	few	SARDGSGSYEQY